The next 30 T cell receptor beta chains were all read from a single sample in a study of blood T cell repertoires in COVID-19. The table came from immunoSEQ multiplex PCR; TCRdb's copy has only in-frame clones and leaves some out. The sample shows around 250,000 clones, roughly nine tenths of them seen only once. Sequenced: PBMCs or T cells enriched from blood (not recorded which). The origin of the receptors is a human donor in a cohort exposed to, infected with or recovered from COVID-19 (not recorded which). The donor label of this sample is uncertain.

The CDR3 is CARSLISDRGYEQYF. The CDR3 DNA reads TGTGCCAGAAGCTTGATATCGGACAGGGGGTACGAGCAGTACTTC. The chain couples TRBV5-3 to TRBJ2-7; 10 positions match TRBD1. TRBV5-3 is marked as an open reading frame, function uncertain. The CDR3 consists of 15 residues. V lost 1 base and J lost 4; bases outside the gene matches: 5.

V usage is TRBV27 and J usage is TRBJ1-5; 7 bases are shared with TRBD1. V gave up 0 bases and J gave up 1 base; unmatched junction bases: 9. The CDR3 spans 18 residues. CDR1 and CDR2 (germline): MNHEY, SMNVEV (reference sequence). CDR3: CASSLSRGDRASNQPQHF. In nucleotides, the CDR3 is TGTGCCAGCAGTTTATCTAGGGGAGACAGGGCCAGCAATCAGCCCCAGCATTTT.

This chain's CDR3 is CATSESGDTEAFF. CDR3 DNA sequence: TGTGCCACCAGTGAATCAGGGGACACTGAAGCTTTCTTT. J is TRBJ1-1 and V is TRBV24-1; the D gene is possibly TRBD1 (6 bases). Deletions cut 4 bases from V and 3 bases from J, with 8 bases between. The CDR3 is 13 residues long. Germline V gene lookup returns CDR1 KGHDR and CDR2 SFDVKD.

V and J are TRBV6-1 and TRBJ1-5; D is possibly TRBD1 (5 bases). The CDR3 spans 15 residues. The V gene's germline CDR1 is MNHNS and CDR2 SASEGT. Trimming cost V 2 bases and J 3 bases, with 11 bases left between them. Here the CDR3 reads CASSETAGYNQPQHF. DNA of the CDR3: TGTGCCAGCAGTGAAACGGCAGGGTACAATCAGCCCCAGCATTTT.

V and J are TRBV19 and TRBJ1-2; D perhaps matches TRBD1 (6 bases). Germline V gene lookup returns CDR1 LNHDA and CDR2 SQIVND (reference sequence). The CDR3 has 15 residues. Trimming cost V 3 bases and J 4 bases, with 15 bases left between them. CDR3 nucleotides: TGTGCCAGTAGTATCGGTGGACAGACTCTCTATGGCTACACCTTC. Residues: CASSIGGQTLYGYTF. The variable domain in full, completed from reference TRBV19 and TRBJ1-2, reads DGGITQSPKYLFRKEGQNVTLSCEQNLNHDAMYWYRQDPGQGLRLIYYSQIVNDFQKGDIAEGYSVSREKKESFPLTVTSAQKNPTAFYLCASSIGGQTLYGYTFGSGTRLTVV.

CDR3 nucleotide sequence: TGCGCCAGCAGCGAGGGACGCCCAGGGGAGGCTTTCTTT. It codes for CASSEGRPGEAFF. The chain uses TRBV4-1 and TRBJ1-1; TRBD1 is a possible D gene (6 bases). Between the trimmed V and J ends, which lost 5 bases and 11 bases, there was a span of 18 bases. CDR3 size: 13 residues. Germline V gene data show CDR1 as MGHRA and CDR2 as YSYEKL.

The chain couples TRBV4-2 to TRBJ2-5; D might be TRBD1 (6 bases). Trimming removed 1 base from V and 3 bases from J, with 18 bases in between. The CDR3 spans 17 residues. Germline V gene sequence: CDR1 LGHNA, CDR2 YNFKEQ. The CDR3 DNA reads as TGTGCCAGCAGCCAAGCCATAGCAGGGGTATCAGAAGAGACCCAGTACTTC. This codes for CASSQAIAGVSEETQYF.

The rearrangement joins TRBV4-1 to TRBJ2-4; 11 bases align to TRBD2. The CDR3 is made up of 18 amino acids. The trim removed 4 bases at V and 0 bases at J, leaving 8 bases unmatched. Germline V gene sequence: CDR1 MGHRA, CDR2 YSYEKL. The CDR3 coding sequence is TGCGCCAGCAGCCCGGGGGCTAGCGGGGGGCTAGCCAAAAACATTCAGTACTTC. Its protein product is CASSPGASGGLAKNIQYF.

This clone has just a few counts. The chain joins TRBV4-1 to TRBJ2-3, with D tentatively TRBD2 (5 bases). From germline, CDR1 is MGHRA and CDR2 YSYEKL. The CDR3 covers 16 residues. Between the trimmed V and J ends, which lost 4 bases and 2 bases, there was a span of 16 bases. CDR3: CASSPPHGIHTDTQYF. The DNA of the CDR3 is TGCGCCAGCAGCCCCCCTCACGGGATCCACACAGATACGCAGTATTTT.

This chain links TRBV9 with TRBJ1-5; a possible D gene is TRBD1 (6 bases). Trimming stripped 3 bases from V and 2 bases from J, with 9 bases between. Germline V gene data show CDR1 as SGDLS and CDR2 as YYNGEE. The CDR3 extends over 14 amino acids. The CDR3 loop reads CASSDRDRNQPQHF. CDR3 bases: TGTGCCAGCAGCGACAGGGATCGCAATCAGCCCCAGCATTTT. The full variable domain, rest sourced from reference TRBV9 and TRBJ1-5, is DSGVTQTPKHLITATGQRVTLRCSPRSGDLSVYWYQQSLDQGLQFLIQYYNGEERAKGNILERFSAQQFPDLHSELNLSSLELGDSALYFCASSDRDRNQPQHFGDGTRLSIL.

The chain couples TRBV6-5 to TRBJ1-2; tentatively, D is TRBD1 (5 bases). V lost 2 bases and J lost 3, with 13 bases in between. Germline assignment: CDR1 MNHEY and CDR2 SVGAGI. CDR3 length: 15 amino acids. DNA of the CDR3: TGTGCCAGCAGTTACGTGCGGGGCAGTGACTATGGCTACACCTTC. Translating it yields CASSYVRGSDYGYTF.

This chain connects TRBV27 to TRBJ1-1; tentative D call: TRBD1 (6 bases). Germline V gene lookup returns CDR1 MNHEY and CDR2 SMNVEV (reference sequence). The CDR3 consists of 14 residues. V was pared by 2 bases and J by 5 bases, with 12 bases between. CDR3 residues: CASSLGGAGTEAFF. In DNA, the CDR3 is TGTGCCAGCAGTTTAGGGGGGGCCGGAACTGAAGCTTTCTTT.

This chain uses TRBV4-1 with TRBJ1-3; D not certain. Germline V gene lookup returns CDR1 MGHRA and CDR2 YSYEKL. The CDR3 has 17 residues. Trimming cost V 1 base and J 0 bases, with 13 bases left between them. DNA for the CDR3: TGCGCCAGCAGCCAAGTTGCGGGGATGCGCTCTGGAAACACCATATATTTT. Translating gives CASSQVAGMRSGNTIYF.

The chain carries TRBV19 and TRBJ2-2; D is possibly TRBD1 (6 bases). Trimming stripped 0 bases from V and 6 bases from J, with 11 bases between. The CDR3 extends over 15 amino acids. Germline assignment: CDR1 LNHDA and CDR2 SQIVND (reference sequence). CDR3 in amino acids: CASSIEGRGPGELFF. The CDR3 DNA reads as TGTGCCAGTAGTATAGAGGGCAGGGGTCCCGGGGAGCTGTTTTTT.

The chain links TRBV2 to TRBJ1-2, with D possibly TRBD1 on 6 matching bases. The V and J ends lost 6 bases and 2 bases respectively, with 10 bases between them. CDR3 length: 13 amino acids. Germline loops: CDR1 SNHLY, CDR2 FYNNEI. The chain's CDR3 is CASSPDSNYGYTF. Written as DNA, the CDR3 is TGTGCCAGCAGCCCGGACAGCAACTATGGCTACACCTTC.

The V and J genes are TRBV7-8 and TRBJ1-5; D uncertain. Germline V gene data show CDR1 as SGHVS and CDR2 as FQNEAQ. The CDR3 contains 15 residues. V was cut by 1 base and J by 4 bases, with 11 bases left in between. The CDR3 reads CASSLVAAGNQPQHF. DNA of the CDR3: TGTGCCAGCAGCTTAGTAGCCGCGGGGAATCAGCCCCAGCATTTT.

The chain links TRBV3-1 (or the pseudogene TRBV3-2) to TRBJ2-3; 16 bases agree with TRBD2. Trimming cost V 4 bases and J 5 bases; bases outside gene matches: 6. Looked up from germline, CDR1 is LGHDT and CDR2 is YNNKEL (reference sequence). The CDR3 length is 17 residues. The CDR3 DNA is TGTGCCAGCAGCCCGGGACTAGCGGGGGGGAGGGAAGATACGCAGTATTTT. It specifies CASSPGLAGGREDTQYF.

The chain carries TRBV5-1 and TRBJ2-3; 10 positions agree with TRBD2. The CDR3 consists of 15 residues. Germline V CDR1 and CDR2: SGHRS, YFSETQ. V trimming: 2 bases; J trimming: 4 bases; junction bases outside the gene matches: 4. The CDR3 is CASSFLAGVPDTQYF. CDR3 nucleotide sequence: TGCGCCAGCAGCTTCCTAGCGGGGGTTCCAGATACGCAGTATTTT.

The CDR3 loop is CAITNILVGPGYEQYF. In nucleotides, the CDR3 is TGTGCCATCACCAATATCCTGGTGGGGCCAGGATACGAGCAGTACTTC. The rearrangement links TRBV10-3 to TRBJ2-7; a possible D gene is TRBD1 (5 bases). CDR1 and CDR2 from the germline V gene are ENHRY and SYGVKD. The CDR3 extends over 16 amino acids. With 7 bases removed from V and 4 bases from J, the gap between germline ends came to 23 bases.

The CDR3: CASSLDPQGLSYGYTF. In nucleotides, the CDR3 is TGTGCCAGCAGCTTAGATCCCCAGGGTCTTAGCTATGGCTACACCTTC. The chain joins TRBV7-8 to TRBJ1-2; D possibly corresponds to TRBD1 (5 bases). The CDR3 loop spans 16 amino acids. Germline V gene data show CDR1 as SGHVS and CDR2 as FQNEAQ. The germline V and J ends were trimmed by 1 base and 4 bases, with 16 bases remaining between them. Full variable domain (remainder filled in from reference TRBV7-8 and TRBJ1-2): GAGVSQSPRYKVAKRGQDVALRCDPISGHVSLFWYQQALGQGPEFLTYFQNEAQLDKSGLPSDRFFAERPEGSVSTLKIQRTQQEDSAVYLCASSLDPQGLSYGYTFGSGTRLTVV.

The chain has TRBV7-9 and TRBJ1-6, with D possibly matching TRBD1 (6 bases). CDR3 length: 12 residues. Germline values: CDR1 SEHNR, CDR2 FQNEAQ (reference sequence). V was pared by 5 bases and J by 16 bases, with 15 bases between. The CDR3 DNA reads as TGTGCCAGCAGCCACACAGGGTTGGAACTCCACTTT. Its translation: CASSHTGLELHF.

The chain joins TRBV12-3 or TRBV12-4 to TRBJ2-1; maybe TRBD2 (6 bases). Trimming stripped 3 bases from V and 10 bases from J, with 10 bases between. The CDR3 is made up of 12 amino acids. The CDR3 DNA is TGTGCCAGCAGTTTCGGGGGAATGGAGCAGTTCTTC. Amino acids: CASSFGGMEQFF.

The V gene is TRBV4-1, the J gene TRBJ2-5; D may be TRBD1 (6 bases). The CDR3 sequence is 18 residues long. Trimming left V 3 bases short and J 5 bases short, with 25 bases between. CDR1 and CDR2 (germline): MGHRA, YSYEKL. In DNA, the CDR3 is TGCGCCAGCAGCCAGGAGAGTTCCTGGACAGACTCCATGGAGACCCAGTACTTC. This sequence encodes CASSQESSWTDSMETQYF.

The rearrangement joins TRBV6-6 to TRBJ1-1; the D gene is possibly TRBD1 (5 bases). The CDR3 covers 15 residues. V was shortened by 10 bases and J by 3 bases, with 21 bases between the two germline ends. CDR1 MNHNY and CDR2 SVGAGI come from the germline V gene (reference sequence). The CDR3 loop is CATSTNRGLDTEAFF. The CDR3 DNA is TGTGCCACTTCCACGAATCGGGGGTTGGACACTGAAGCTTTCTTT.

This clone was counted between two and nine times. The V gene is TRBV2, the J gene TRBJ2-5, with unresolved D. Trimming stripped 6 bases from V and 3 bases from J, with 5 bases between. CDR3 length: 11 amino acids. The germline V gene has CDR1 SNHLY and CDR2 FYNNEI. This CDR3 reads CASSLKETQYF. The CDR3 nucleotides read TGTGCCAGCAGCCTAAAAGAGACCCAGTACTTC. The whole variable domain, remainder taken from reference TRBV2 and TRBJ2-5, is EPEVTQTPSHQVTQMGQEVILRCVPISNHLYFYWYRQILGQKVEFLVSFYNNEISEKSEIFDDQFSVERPDGSNFTLKIRSTKLEDSAMYFCASSLKETQYFGPGTRLLVL.

This chain links TRBV27 with TRBJ1-2, with D uncertain. The CDR3 totals 15 residues. V lost 2 bases to trimming and J lost 4 bases, with 14 bases between them. Germline CDR1 and CDR2: MNHEY and SMNVEV (reference sequence). CDR3 loop: CASSLPRLGLYGYTF. The CDR3 DNA reads as TGTGCCAGCAGTTTACCGCGCCTAGGTCTCTATGGCTACACCTTC.

The chain has TRBV27 and TRBJ1-2; 9 bases map to TRBD1. The CDR3 length is 15 residues. With 0 bases clipped from V and 8 bases from J, the junction kept 7 bases outside the gene matches. CDR1 is MNHEY, CDR2 SMNVEV, per germline (reference sequence). CDR3 DNA: TGTGCCAGCAGTTTATCACAGGGGGCTGAGGAGGGCTACACCTTC. Amino acid sequence: CASSLSQGAEEGYTF.

J is TRBJ2-3 and V is TRBV19; perhaps TRBD2 as D (6 bases). Germline V gives CDR1 LNHDA, CDR2 SQIVND (reference sequence). The V and J ends lost 4 bases and 1 base respectively, with 9 bases between them. CDR3 length: 14 residues. The CDR3 bases are TGTGCCAGTAGTAACGGGGGAGGCACAGATACGCAGTATTTT. It yields the protein CASSNGGGTDTQYF.

This chain links TRBV2 with TRBJ2-3, with D perhaps TRBD2 (5 bases). The germline CDR1 and CDR2 sequences are SNHLY and FYNNEI. The ends were cut back, 6 bases at V and 1 base at J, with 17 bases in the middle. CDR3 length: 16 residues. The CDR3 here is CASSFLGLDGTDTQYF. The CDR3 bases are TGTGCCAGCAGCTTTCTCGGACTGGATGGCACAGATACGCAGTATTTT. Full variable domain (remainder filled in from reference TRBV2 and TRBJ2-3): EPEVTQTPSHQVTQMGQEVILRCVPISNHLYFYWYRQILGQKVEFLVSFYNNEISEKSEIFDDQFSVERPDGSNFTLKIRSTKLEDSAMYFCASSFLGLDGTDTQYFGPGTRLTVL.

This clone appeared a few times. This rearrangement joins TRBV30 to TRBJ1-6; 7 bases are shared with TRBD1. This CDR3 comprises 16 residues. J was trimmed by 10 bases and V by 3 bases; bases with no gene match: 15. Germline values: CDR1 GTSNPN, CDR2 SVGIG (reference sequence). As DNA, the CDR3 is TGTGCCTGGAGCGGAGACAGGGAACTTCTAGGGTCACCCCTCCACTTT. Amino acids: CAWSGDRELLGSPLHF.